This T cell receptor beta chain emerged from a study of CD8+CD57+ T cells in acquired aplastic anemia. Looking at the study overall: DNA recovered from sorted CD4+ and CD8+ cells had a mean of roughly 3 ug. Sequencing produced an average of about 11 million reads per healthy donor for CD4+ cells. Findings and caveats of the study: Shared by patients and controls, some 29 CD8+ CDR3s were abundant in patients. Patients and controls had CD8+ Simpson's diversity values that were not significantly distinct.

Note on this clonotype: Its cognate antigen is unknown.

The study profiled TCR beta VDJ and CDR3 using genomic DNA as template. Each CDR3 protein is one row after TCRdb ran MiXCR on the reads. The sample holds roughly 130,000 distinct CDR3 sequences, 40% to 60% seen once. The CDR3 contains 18 residues. J was trimmed by 0 bases and V by 5 bases; bases with no gene match: 11. CDR1 and CDR2 (germline): SGHVS, FNYEAQ. The sequenced sample was sorted CD4+, CD8+, or CD8+CD57+ T cells (not recorded which) from PBMCs. The rearrangement joins TRBV7-6 to TRBJ1-5; 9 positions agree with TRBD1. This clonotype was sampled from a human donor in good health, serving as a control. In DNA form, the CDR3 reads TGTGCCAGCAGCCCAATGGTGGGGACAGGGCTTAGCAATCAGCCCCAGCATTTT. Translating it yields CASSPMVGTGLSNQPQHF.